The entry below describes one TCR beta chain. This sample was included in a study of CD8+CD57+ T cells in acquired aplastic anemia. Whoever was chosen for sequencing had shown CD8+CD57+ cell expansion by flow cytometry. V lost 6 bases to trimming and J lost 4 bases, with 9 bases between them. The CDR3 loop spans 12 amino acids. Germline CDR1 SNHLY, CDR2 FYNNEI. The template for TCR beta VDJ and CDR3 sequence profiling was genomic DNA. TCRdb re-analysed the reads in MiXCR, keeping a single row per CDR3 protein. Of some 120,000 distinct CDR3 sequences listed, roughly 55% are singletons. Sequences were obtained from sorted CD4+, CD8+, or CD8+CD57+ T cells (not recorded which) from PBMCs. The clonotype comes from a human donor with aplastic anemia. The chain recombines TRBV2 with TRBJ1-2; D remains unclear. The DNA for the CDR3 is TGTGCCAGCAGGGACGAGTTCTATGGCTACACCTTC. It encodes CASRDEFYGYTF.